This is a list of T cell receptor beta chains from one sample in a study of technical replicates of blood from several donors. Some clones are missing from TCRdb's copy, which holds only in-frame ones; the method was immunoSEQ multiplex PCR. Here the sample spans about 100,000 clones, approximately 94% being singletons. Sequencing input: T cells isolated from PBMCs. These receptors were taken from a human donor in good health. Each CDR3 is given with its conserved first and last residue. Fields, in order: J gene, clone size, D gene, V gene, CDR3 protein, CDR3 DNA. A D gene is named only where the DNA matches it firmly. Size values are once, few and many counts, or a class for expanded clones, and some rows have none.

j_gene: TRBJ2-1; abundance: once; d_gene: -; v_gene: TRBV11-2; CDR3aa: CASSIGTLNNEQFF; CDR3nt: TGTGCCAGCAGCATCGGGACTCTCAACAATGAGCAGTTCTTC
j_gene: TRBJ1-1; abundance: -; d_gene: TRBD1; v_gene: TRBV4-1; CDR3aa: CASSQSPGQGDTEAFF; CDR3nt: TGCGCCAGCAGCCAATCCCCGGGACAGGGCGACACTGAAGCTTTCTTT
j_gene: TRBJ1-1; abundance: -; d_gene: -; v_gene: TRBV29-1; CDR3aa: CSVEGGGAGTEAFF; CDR3nt: TGCAGCGTTGAGGGAGGAGGGGCTGGTACTGAAGCTTTCTTT
j_gene: TRBJ1-2; abundance: -; d_gene: -; v_gene: TRBV2; CDR3aa: CASSEDTKGYGYTF; CDR3nt: TGTGCCAGCAGTGAGGATACTAAAGGATATGGCTACACCTTC
j_gene: TRBJ2-1; abundance: -; d_gene: TRBD1; v_gene: TRBV10-1; CDR3aa: CASSPGTGGSYNEQFF; CDR3nt: TGCGCCAGCAGTCCCGGGACAGGAGGCTCCTACAATGAGCAGTTCTTC
j_gene: TRBJ1-2; abundance: -; d_gene: TRBD1; v_gene: TRBV6-5; CDR3aa: CASRTDRDYGYTF; CDR3nt: TGTGCCAGCAGGACGGACAGGGACTATGGCTACACCTTC
j_gene: TRBJ1-4; abundance: -; d_gene: -; v_gene: TRBV6-1; CDR3aa: CASSAKLATNEKLFF; CDR3nt: TGTGCCAGCAGCGCGAAACTTGCAACTAATGAAAAACTGTTTTTT
j_gene: TRBJ1-5; abundance: -; d_gene: TRBD1; v_gene: TRBV28; CDR3aa: CASRGGTGGNQPQHF; CDR3nt: TGTGCCAGCAGGGGCGGGACAGGGGGGAATCAGCCCCAGCATTTT
j_gene: TRBJ2-5; abundance: -; d_gene: TRBD1; v_gene: TRBV5-7; CDR3aa: CASSTLGQGLETQYF; CDR3nt: TGTGCCAGCAGCACACTCGGACAGGGGCTAGAGACCCAGTACTTC
j_gene: TRBJ1-1; abundance: -; d_gene: -; v_gene: TRBV11-2; CDR3aa: CASSYRVETEAFF; CDR3nt: TGTGCCAGCAGCTACAGGGTAGAGACTGAAGCTTTCTTT
j_gene: TRBJ1-1; abundance: -; d_gene: -; v_gene: TRBV19; CDR3aa: CASTTNTEAFF; CDR3nt: TGTGCCAGTACTACTAACACTGAAGCTTTCTTT
j_gene: TRBJ2-1; abundance: -; d_gene: -; v_gene: TRBV11-2; CDR3aa: CASIFGTSYNEQFF; CDR3nt: TGTGCCAGCATTTTCGGGACTTCCTACAATGAGCAGTTCTTC
j_gene: TRBJ2-3; abundance: -; d_gene: -; v_gene: TRBV6-6; CDR3aa: CASFEAFSRPDTQYF; CDR3nt: TGTGCCAGCTTCGAGGCGTTCTCACGCCCAGATACGCAGTATTTT
j_gene: TRBJ1-2; abundance: -; d_gene: -; v_gene: TRBV18; CDR3aa: CASSADGDRGGYTF; CDR3nt: TGTGCCAGCTCAGCGGACGGGGATCGGGGTGGCTACACCTTC
j_gene: TRBJ2-6; abundance: -; d_gene: TRBD1; v_gene: TRBV28; CDR3aa: CASSGQGLKAGANVLTF; CDR3nt: TGTGCCAGCAGCGGACAGGGTTTAAAGGCTGGGGCCAACGTCCTGACTTTC
j_gene: TRBJ2-7; abundance: -; d_gene: TRBD1; v_gene: TRBV13; CDR3aa: CASSLIRTGAFRRYF; CDR3nt: TGTGCCAGCAGCCTGATACGGACAGGTGCGTTTCGGCGGTACTTC
j_gene: TRBJ1-1; abundance: -; d_gene: TRBD1; v_gene: TRBV10-3; CDR3aa: CAISEWGQVNEAFF; CDR3nt: TGTGCCATCAGTGAGTGGGGACAGGTGAATGAAGCTTTCTTT
j_gene: TRBJ2-7; abundance: -; d_gene: -; v_gene: TRBV21-1; CDR3aa: CASSGRGEQYF; CDR3nt: TGTGCCAGCAGCGGACGGGGAGAGCAGTACTTC
j_gene: TRBJ1-2; abundance: -; d_gene: TRBD1; v_gene: TRBV6-1; CDR3aa: CASSEAATGVYGYTF; CDR3nt: TGTGCCAGCAGTGAGGCGGCGACAGGGGTATATGGCTACACCTTC
j_gene: TRBJ1-1; abundance: -; d_gene: TRBD1; v_gene: TRBV6-1; CDR3aa: CASIRGGSLKTEAFF; CDR3nt: TGTGCCAGCATTCGAGGGGGCAGCCTGAAGACTGAAGCTTTCTTT
j_gene: TRBJ1-6; abundance: -; d_gene: TRBD1; v_gene: TRBV7-2; CDR3aa: CASSATGVYSPLHF; CDR3nt: TGTGCCAGCAGCGCCACAGGGGTATATTCACCCCTCCACTTT
j_gene: TRBJ2-5; abundance: -; d_gene: TRBD2; v_gene: TRBV15; CDR3aa: CATSRDIAGQETQYF; CDR3nt: TGTGCCACCAGCAGAGACATAGCGGGCCAAGAGACCCAGTACTTC
j_gene: TRBJ2-1; abundance: -; d_gene: TRBD1; v_gene: TRBV11-3; CDR3aa: CASSSYQRDRETDEQFF; CDR3nt: TGTGCCAGCAGCTCCTATCAACGGGACAGGGAAACGGATGAGCAGTTCTTC
j_gene: TRBJ1-1; abundance: -; d_gene: -; v_gene: TRBV6-1; CDR3aa: CASSEGSGTEAFF; CDR3nt: TGTGCCAGCAGTGAAGGCTCGGGGACTGAAGCTTTCTTT
j_gene: TRBJ2-7; abundance: -; d_gene: -; v_gene: TRBV6-1; CDR3aa: CASLEAGRGYEQYF; CDR3nt: TGTGCCAGCCTGGAGGCAGGGAGGGGGTACGAGCAGTACTTC
j_gene: TRBJ2-7; abundance: once; d_gene: TRBD1; v_gene: TRBV27; CDR3aa: CASSSGDSSYEQYF; CDR3nt: TGTGCCAGCAGTTCAGGGGACAGCTCCTACGAGCAGTACTTC
j_gene: TRBJ1-3; abundance: -; d_gene: -; v_gene: TRBV30; CDR3aa: CASNRFSGNTIYF; CDR3nt: TGTGCCTCAAACAGGTTCTCTGGAAACACCATATATTTT
j_gene: TRBJ1-3; abundance: -; d_gene: TRBD1; v_gene: TRBV5-1; CDR3aa: CASRGDSGLDTIYF; CDR3nt: TGCGCCAGCAGAGGGGACAGCGGATTAGACACCATATATTTT
j_gene: TRBJ2-7; abundance: -; d_gene: -; v_gene: TRBV5-4; CDR3aa: CASSLADEQYF; CDR3nt: TGTGCCAGCAGCTTAGCGGACGAGCAGTACTTC
j_gene: TRBJ2-7; abundance: -; d_gene: TRBD1; v_gene: TRBV7-9; CDR3aa: CASSSGTDYEQYF; CDR3nt: TGTGCCAGCAGCTCGGGGACAGATTACGAGCAGTACTTC
j_gene: TRBJ2-1; abundance: -; d_gene: TRBD2; v_gene: TRBV18; CDR3aa: CASSLAGQAYNEQFF; CDR3nt: TGTGCCAGCTCATTAGCGGGACAAGCCTACAATGAGCAGTTCTTC
j_gene: TRBJ1-1; abundance: -; d_gene: -; v_gene: TRBV7-6; CDR3aa: CASSLTGGHMNTEAFF; CDR3nt: TGTGCCAGCAGCTTAACCGGGGGGCATATGAACACTGAAGCTTTCTTT
j_gene: TRBJ1-1; abundance: few; d_gene: -; v_gene: TRBV6-1; CDR3aa: CASSDVGADIEDTEAFF; CDR3nt: TGTGCCAGCAGTGACGTTGGGGCGGATATCGAGGACACTGAAGCTTTCTTT
j_gene: TRBJ2-1; abundance: -; d_gene: -; v_gene: TRBV15; CDR3aa: CATSSRRQVGYNEQFF; CDR3nt: TGTGCCACCAGCTCCCGTCGACAGGTGGGGTACAATGAGCAGTTCTTC
j_gene: TRBJ1-3; abundance: -; d_gene: -; v_gene: TRBV4-1; CDR3aa: CASSQIGLQDRSSGNTIYF; CDR3nt: TGCGCCAGCAGCCAAATAGGCCTACAGGATAGGAGCTCTGGAAACACCATATATTTT
j_gene: TRBJ2-1; abundance: -; d_gene: TRBD2; v_gene: TRBV5-1; CDR3aa: CASSFGLAEYSYNEQFF; CDR3nt: TGCGCCAGCAGCTTCGGACTAGCGGAATACTCCTACAATGAGCAGTTCTTC
j_gene: TRBJ2-1; abundance: -; d_gene: -; v_gene: TRBV10-2; CDR3aa: CASSEHGLDEQFF; CDR3nt: TGCGCCAGCAGTGAGCACGGGTTAGATGAGCAGTTCTTC
j_gene: TRBJ1-5; abundance: -; d_gene: TRBD1; v_gene: TRBV11-2; CDR3aa: CASSAGQGAGQPQHF; CDR3nt: TGTGCCAGCAGCGCTGGACAGGGGGCAGGTCAGCCCCAGCATTTT
j_gene: TRBJ1-1; abundance: -; d_gene: TRBD1; v_gene: TRBV29-1; CDR3aa: CSVEVLGQASGSAEAFF; CDR3nt: TGCAGCGTTGAAGTTTTGGGACAGGCCTCGGGGAGCGCTGAAGCTTTCTTT
j_gene: TRBJ1-2; abundance: once; d_gene: -; v_gene: TRBV2; CDR3aa: CASFDYGAASYGYTF; CDR3nt: TGTGCCAGCTTTGACTATGGCGCTGCTAGCTATGGCTACACCTTC
j_gene: TRBJ2-7; abundance: -; d_gene: TRBD2; v_gene: TRBV6-1; CDR3aa: CASWSGGTKYEQYF; CDR3nt: TGTGCCAGTTGGAGCGGGGGCACTAAGTACGAGCAGTACTTC
j_gene: TRBJ2-5; abundance: -; d_gene: TRBD1; v_gene: TRBV5-1; CDR3aa: CASSYDRDTLWETQYF; CDR3nt: TGCGCCAGCAGCTACGACAGGGACACCCTATGGGAGACCCAGTACTTC
j_gene: TRBJ2-7; abundance: -; d_gene: TRBD2; v_gene: TRBV2; CDR3aa: CASSGRRGSNVKQYF; CDR3nt: TGTGCCAGCAGTGGACGGCGGGGGTCGAATGTCAAGCAGTACTTC
j_gene: TRBJ2-7; abundance: -; d_gene: TRBD1; v_gene: TRBV27; CDR3aa: CASSLTGAEQYF; CDR3nt: TGTGCCAGCAGCCTCACAGGGGCAGAGCAGTACTTC
j_gene: TRBJ2-7; abundance: -; d_gene: TRBD1; v_gene: TRBV9; CDR3aa: CASSSAGTASYEQYF; CDR3nt: TGTGCCAGCAGCTCAGCCGGGACAGCCTCCTACGAGCAGTACTTC
j_gene: TRBJ2-2; abundance: once; d_gene: -; v_gene: TRBV6-1; CDR3aa: CASSLQTNTGELFF; CDR3nt: TGTGCCAGCAGTTTACAGACAAACACCGGGGAGCTGTTTTTT
j_gene: TRBJ1-2; abundance: -; d_gene: TRBD1; v_gene: TRBV30; CDR3aa: CAWSSPRDRQYGYTF; CDR3nt: TGTGCCTGGAGTTCACCCCGGGACAGGCAGTATGGCTACACCTTC
j_gene: TRBJ1-6; abundance: -; d_gene: TRBD1; v_gene: TRBV30; CDR3aa: CAWSTGGVSPLHF; CDR3nt: TGTGCCTGGAGTACAGGGGGGGTTTCACCCCTCCACTTT